The following is a T cell receptor (beta chain) sequence with its context. Its target antigen remains unknown. Base qualities were left out, and no much larger clone turns up one base away. Participants in the prospective study were aged roughly 18 to 90 years, lived in 20 to 25 United States geographic areas, and enrolled through a virtual design. To assign participants to cohorts, the prospective study relied on clinical history that participants themselves reported in a screening survey and a study questionnaire. Recovered participants in ImmuneRACE Cohort 3 were defined as having two consecutive negative NP/OP PCR tests, clearance from a healthcare professional, or resolution of symptoms. In the prospective study, mobile phlebotomists collected whole blood, serum and a nasopharyngeal or oropharyngeal swab from each participant. Participants in the prospective study had the option to provide additional blood draws and questionnaires over a roughly 2-month period. Before DNA extraction, blood samples from the prospective study were shipped at room temperature or frozen.

This record belongs to a study of blood T cell repertoires in COVID-19 (dated by TCRdb to about 2020). Looking at the study overall: The collaborator samples originated in the United States, Italy and Spain and spanned the acute and convalescent phases of COVID-19. The prospective study material was composed of cDNA or gDNA derived from T cells, B-cell-depleted T cells, or PBMCs. Subjects who had been exposed to COVID-19, were actively infected with it, or had recovered from it provided the deeply sampled blood TCRbeta repertoires that made up the dataset. The repertoires were released in a freely available public database intended as a resource for research on the immune response to SARS-CoV-2. The samples were drawn from two sources: the first 160 participants of the ongoing ImmuneRACE study, and 1,000 to 1,500 subjects contributed by 6 global collaborators. Nearly every sample came with metadata listing a de-identified subject ID, COVID-19 status, age in years and sex. HLA class I and class II types, where available, came from metadata supplied by the sample provider rather than from assay-based typing.

Study-wide conclusions, independent of this receptor: The quantity of clinical and demographic metadata differed by source and by participant and was supplied without curation.

The germline V gene (reference sequence) gives CDR1 as GTSNPN and CDR2 as SVGIG. V drops 2 bases and J drops 8 bases, leaving 18 bases in between. The CDR3 goes from the cysteine to the phenylalanine over 15 residues. The retained sequence is limited to the CDR3, 45 bases, with the frame set at the first base. TCRbeta CDR3 regions were amplified from genomic DNA by means of the immunoSEQ Assay, a bias-controlled multiplex PCR. The study's own analysis went as follows. Within the assay, amplification of reference gene primers was used to estimate how many nucleated cells each sample contained. To quantify the absolute abundance of each unique TCRbeta CDR3 rearrangement, sequence reads were collapsed and filtered. For each sample, productive Simpson clonality was calculated by taking the square root of Simpson's diversity index across productive rearrangements. TCRdb's version of the immuneACCESS table is confined to in-frame rearrangements and falls short of the full clone set. An unresolved V gene accounts for under half of the shortfall where checked; the remainder is of unknown origin. V and J calls and clone size are given by that table; D and trimming were obtained from the DNA. In all, the sample holds some 200,000 clones, and roughly nine tenths of those were seen once. Roughly 8.4% of the sample is in the top ten clones.

The sequence came from a woman between 18 and 29 years old who had recovered from COVID-19. The rearrangement joined TRBV30 to TRBJ1-4, and possibly TRBD1, on 5 matching bases. The sample taken for sequencing was PBMCs or T cells enriched from blood (not recorded which). The DNA reads as follows: TGTGCCTGGAGTCCACTCAACAGGTTAAACGAAAAACTGTTTTTT. It is translated as CAWSPLNRLNEKLFF.